This is a list of T cell receptor beta chains from one sample in a study of cytomegalovirus exposure and HLA in healthy donors. Only in-frame clones appear in the TCRdb table, and some are missing; sequencing was by immunoSEQ multiplex PCR. The repertoire has more than 100,000 clones, over 60% of them found once; the top ten carry less than 4%. The sequencing input was PBMCs. These receptors came from a human donor in good health. Each CDR3 is given with its conserved first and last residue. Each record gives: J gene, D gene, V gene, clone size, CDR3 protein, CDR3 DNA. A D gene is named only where the DNA matches it firmly. The size entry is marked missing in some rows and otherwise reads once, few, many or a size class.

J: TRBJ2-3; D: TRBD2; V: TRBV10-2; size: once; CDR3: CASSSSGRFASTDTQYF; DNA: TGCGCCAGCAGCTCTAGCGGGAGATTCGCTAGCACAGATACGCAGTATTTT
J: TRBJ1-1; D: .; V: TRBV11-3; size: .; CDR3: CASSLPQGYAEAFF; DNA: TGTGCCAGCAGTCTACCGCAGGGGTACGCTGAAGCTTTCTTT
J: TRBJ1-5; D: .; V: TRBV21-1; size: .; CDR3: CASSNPGGRCNQPQHF; DNA: TGTGCCAGCAGCAACCCCGGGGGGCGATGCAATCAGCCCCAGCATTTT
J: TRBJ2-2; D: TRBD2; V: TRBV27; size: .; CDR3: CASSFHGGAANTGELFF; DNA: TGTGCCAGCAGTTTCCACGGGGGGGCGGCGAACACCGGGGAGCTGTTTTTT
J: TRBJ2-3; D: TRBD1; V: TRBV27; size: .; CDR3: CASSLSWDRGLLDTQYF; DNA: TGTGCCAGCAGTTTATCCTGGGACAGGGGTTTGTTAGATACGCAGTATTTT
J: TRBJ2-7; D: .; V: TRBV14; size: .; CDR3: CASSPEIGGQYF; DNA: TGTGCCAGCAGCCCAGAAATTGGAGGACAGTACTTC
J: TRBJ1-5; D: .; V: TRBV2; size: .; CDR3: CASSENSVNQPQHF; DNA: TGTGCCAGCAGTGAGAACAGTGTCAATCAGCCCCAGCATTTT
J: TRBJ2-1; D: TRBD2; V: TRBV27; size: few; CDR3: CASSPLGLAGLNEQFF; DNA: TGTGCCAGCAGTCCTCTGGGACTAGCGGGGTTGAATGAGCAGTTCTTC
J: TRBJ1-4; D: .; V: TRBV19; size: .; CDR3: CASSHPGTSHEKLFF; DNA: TGTGCCAGTAGCCATCCAGGGACATCCCATGAAAAACTGTTTTTT
J: TRBJ1-4; D: .; V: TRBV28; size: .; CDR3: CASSLGGAQNEKLFF; DNA: TGTGCCAGCAGTTTGGGGGGGGCGCAGAATGAAAAACTGTTTTTT
J: TRBJ1-4; D: .; V: TRBV7-9; size: .; CDR3: CASSLQGLREKLFF; DNA: TGTGCCAGCAGCCTTCAGGGGCTCAGGGAAAAACTGTTTTTT
J: TRBJ2-2; D: .; V: TRBV7-3; size: .; CDR3: CASSIQGALNTGELFF; DNA: TGTGCCAGCAGCATACAGGGAGCCCTGAACACCGGGGAGCTGTTTTTT
J: TRBJ2-5; D: .; V: TRBV10-3; size: .; CDR3: CAISENAGQRETQYF; DNA: TGTGCCATCAGTGAGAACGCAGGGCAGAGAGAGACCCAGTACTTC
J: TRBJ1-1; D: .; V: TRBV10-3; size: .; CDR3: CAISYQGGNTEAFF; DNA: TGTGCCATCAGTTATCAGGGTGGGAACACTGAAGCTTTCTTT
J: TRBJ2-7; D: TRBD1; V: TRBV14; size: .; CDR3: CASSQQGDRDYEQYF; DNA: TGTGCCAGCAGCCAGCAAGGGGACAGGGACTACGAGCAGTACTTC
J: TRBJ1-1; D: .; V: TRBV4-1; size: .; CDR3: CASSQDRLGFYTEAFF; DNA: TGCGCCAGCAGCCAAGACAGGTTAGGTTTCTACACTGAAGCTTTCTTT
J: TRBJ2-1; D: TRBD2; V: TRBV6-4; size: few; CDR3: CASSDGTSGNEQFF; DNA: TGTGCCAGCAGTGACGGGACTAGCGGGAATGAGCAGTTCTTC
J: TRBJ2-5; D: TRBD1; V: TRBV11-1; size: .; CDR3: CASSYLGQGTVQETQYF; DNA: TGTGCCAGCAGCTACCTTGGACAGGGGACCGTCCAAGAGACCCAGTACTTC
J: TRBJ1-2; D: .; V: TRBV19; size: .; CDR3: CASSPPQGNGYTF; DNA: TGTGCCAGTAGTCCCCCTCAGGGGAATGGCTACACCTTC
J: TRBJ1-1; D: .; V: TRBV5-4; size: .; CDR3: CASSPGAMNTEAFF; DNA: TGTGCCAGCAGCCCCGGAGCGATGAACACTGAAGCTTTCTTT
J: TRBJ1-2; D: .; V: TRBV11-3; size: .; CDR3: CASTLPSDKARGYTF; DNA: TGTGCCAGCACCCTCCCTTCGGACAAAGCCCGTGGCTACACCTTC
J: TRBJ1-1; D: .; V: TRBV11-1; size: .; CDR3: CASSLTGKRPQTEAFF; DNA: TGTGCCAGCAGCTTAACCGGAAAGAGGCCCCAGACTGAAGCTTTCTTT
J: TRBJ2-5; D: .; V: TRBV7-2; size: once; CDR3: CASSFILGPQETQYF; DNA: TGTGCCAGCAGCTTCATACTAGGCCCCCAAGAGACCCAGTACTTC
J: TRBJ1-3; D: .; V: TRBV21-1; size: .; CDR3: CASSRRTGPHSGNTIYF; DNA: TGTGCCAGCAGCAGACGGACAGGGCCCCACTCTGGAAACACCATATATTTT
J: TRBJ2-7; D: TRBD2; V: TRBV7-6; size: once; CDR3: CASSLAVAGGPFEQYF; DNA: TGTGCCAGCAGCTTAGCTGTAGCGGGAGGGCCATTCGAGCAGTACTTC
J: TRBJ2-3; D: .; V: TRBV5-1; size: once; CDR3: CASLRDSYTDTQYF; DNA: TGCGCCAGCCTCCGGGACTCCTACACAGATACGCAGTATTTT
J: TRBJ2-5; D: .; V: TRBV14; size: once; CDR3: CASSPYGITPPPQETQYF; DNA: TGTGCCAGCAGCCCCTACGGGATCACTCCACCCCCACAAGAGACCCAGTACTTC
J: TRBJ2-7; D: TRBD1; V: TRBV5-5; size: .; CDR3: CASSLGQGAHEQYF; DNA: TGTGCCAGCAGCTTGGGACAGGGGGCACACGAGCAGTACTTC
J: TRBJ2-7; D: TRBD1; V: TRBV14; size: .; CDR3: CASSQGTGVEQYF; DNA: TGTGCCAGCAGCCAAGGGACAGGGGTCGAGCAGTACTTC
J: TRBJ2-2; D: TRBD2; V: TRBV28; size: .; CDR3: CASSLAGDLNTGELFF; DNA: TGTGCCAGCAGTTTAGCGGGGGACTTGAACACCGGGGAGCTGTTTTTT
J: TRBJ2-3; D: TRBD2; V: TRBV5-5; size: .; CDR3: CASSSRSGSTDTQYF; DNA: TGTGCCAGCAGCTCACGGAGCGGGAGTACAGATACGCAGTATTTT
J: TRBJ2-4; D: .; V: TRBV6-1; size: .; CDR3: CASSENQAKNIQYF; DNA: TGTGCCAGCAGTGAAAATCAGGCCAAAAACATTCAGTACTTC
J: TRBJ2-7; D: .; V: TRBV11-3; size: .; CDR3: CASSRDTRTRDYHYEQYF; DNA: TGTGCCAGCAGCCGGGACACGAGGACACGGGACTACCACTACGAGCAGTACTTC
J: TRBJ2-6; D: .; V: TRBV27; size: once; CDR3: CASSLNAGTAGANVLTF; DNA: TGTGCCAGCAGTTTAAATGCGGGAACGGCGGGGGCCAACGTCCTGACTTTC
J: TRBJ2-6; D: .; V: TRBV12-2; size: .; CDR3: CASRSSRPTGANVLTF; DNA: TGTGCAAGTCGCTCTTCGCGGCCAACTGGGGCCAACGTCCTGACTTTC
J: TRBJ2-3; D: TRBD2; V: TRBV19; size: .; CDR3: CASSLVGLAGGPVPSCF; DNA: TGTGCCAGTAGTCTTGTCGGACTAGCGGGAGGGCCGGTCCCCAGTTGTTTT
J: TRBJ2-7; D: .; V: TRBV5-6; size: few; CDR3: CASSLGDSEYF; DNA: TGTGCCAGCAGCTTAGGAGATTCCGAGTACTTC
J: TRBJ2-7; D: TRBD2; V: TRBV25-1; size: once; CDR3: CASSDSGTSGYEQYF; DNA: TGTGCCAGCAGTGACTCCGGGACTAGCGGTTACGAGCAGTACTTC
J: TRBJ2-3; D: TRBD2; V: TRBV7-3; size: .; CDR3: CASSIQAGTSTDTQYF; DNA: TGTGCCAGCAGCATTCAAGCCGGGACTAGTACAGATACGCAGTATTTT
J: TRBJ2-7; D: .; V: TRBV5-4; size: .; CDR3: CASSGTGISPYEQYF; DNA: TGTGCCAGCAGCGGAACAGGAATCTCACCCTACGAGCAGTACTTC
J: TRBJ1-1; D: TRBD1; V: TRBV6-1; size: .; CDR3: CASSEEGAGITEAFF; DNA: TGTGCCAGCAGTGAGGAGGGGGCGGGGATCACTGAAGCTTTCTTT
J: TRBJ1-5; D: .; V: TRBV6-5; size: .; CDR3: CASSELGLDQPQHF; DNA: TGTGCCAGCAGTGAACTTGGGCTCGATCAGCCCCAGCATTTT
J: TRBJ1-2; D: TRBD1; V: TRBV27; size: .; CDR3: CASPPLFRDRAYGYTF; DNA: TGTGCCAGCCCCCCCTTATTCCGGGACAGGGCCTATGGCTACACCTTC